Here is one T cell receptor (beta chain) with its context. This CDR3 is built from 13 residues. V was pared by 4 bases and J by 1 base, with 7 bases between. Germline V gives CDR1 MNHEY, CDR2 SVGAGI. The sample comes from a study of radiotherapy plus CTLA-4 blockade in lung cancer. Overall study context: Among enrolled patients, 15% to 20% responded and 31% achieved disease control.

Treatment of patients with chemo-refractory metastatic non-small-cell lung cancer consisted of focal radiation plus CTLA-4 blockade with ipilimumab. Method: immunoSEQ multiplex PCR; TCRdb's copy keeps in-frame clones and lacks some. This table has roughly 45,000 clones, roughly 65% appearing once. The material was peripheral blood, obtained from a patient treated with radiotherapy plus ipilimumab. This chain links TRBV6-5 with TRBJ1-1; D call uncertain. The sequence came from a human donor with non-small cell lung cancer who had a partial response to radiotherapy plus ipilimumab. The CDR3 DNA follows: TGTGCCAGCAGTTTTAGACAGAACACTGAAGCTTTCTTT. Encoded protein: CASSFRQNTEAFF.